This T cell receptor (beta chain) was identified during a study of blood T cell repertoires in COVID-19. About the study: Sites in the United States, Italy and Spain provided acute and convalescent COVID-19 samples.

Original processing methods: Reference gene primer amplification gave estimated nucleated cell counts. Sequencing was performed with immunoSEQ multiplex PCR; in TCRdb, only in-frame clones are kept and a portion is missing. D and trimming come from the DNA, and the V and J calls and clone size come from that table. The table has 200,000 to 250,000 clones, about 90% seen once. Per germline, CDR1 MNHEY and CDR2 SMNVEV (reference sequence). V shed 7 bases and J 9 bases; nucleotides not matched to a gene: 11. The CDR3 length is 14 residues. The rearrangement links TRBV27 to TRBJ2-1, with TRBD2 identical over 8 bases. The sequencing input was peripheral blood. The sequence came from a woman between 18 and 29 years old who had recovered from COVID-19. The CDR3 here is CASTLGGGHSEQFF. The CDR3 nucleotides are TGTGCCAGCACCTTGGGCGGGGGGCATAGTGAGCAGTTCTTC.